This TCR beta chain was recovered during a study of cytomegalovirus exposure and HLA in healthy donors. Trimming cost V 5 bases and J 7 bases; bases outside gene matches: 9. The CDR3 spans 15 residues. The germline CDR1 and CDR2 sequences are SNHLY and FYNNEI. Study findings and constraints: When analyzed later, a missense DCLRE1C variant was found to be linked to TCR beta V- and J-gene trimming.

Regarding this clone: Its antigen is not identified.

The PCR used 60 Vbeta and 13 Jbeta primers. Some clones are missing from TCRdb's copy, which holds only in-frame ones; the method was immunoSEQ multiplex PCR. The sample carries 150,000 to 200,000 clones, around 68% recorded once. This clonotype was obtained from a man aged 50-60 years in good health and CMV-seronegative. The rearrangement joins TRBV2 to TRBJ2-7; the match to TRBD2 covers 12 bases. The source material was PBMCs. The DNA of the CDR3 is TGTGCCAGCAGTTTATCTAGCGGGGGGGCGTGGGAGCAGTACTTC. This gives the protein CASSLSSGGAWEQYF.